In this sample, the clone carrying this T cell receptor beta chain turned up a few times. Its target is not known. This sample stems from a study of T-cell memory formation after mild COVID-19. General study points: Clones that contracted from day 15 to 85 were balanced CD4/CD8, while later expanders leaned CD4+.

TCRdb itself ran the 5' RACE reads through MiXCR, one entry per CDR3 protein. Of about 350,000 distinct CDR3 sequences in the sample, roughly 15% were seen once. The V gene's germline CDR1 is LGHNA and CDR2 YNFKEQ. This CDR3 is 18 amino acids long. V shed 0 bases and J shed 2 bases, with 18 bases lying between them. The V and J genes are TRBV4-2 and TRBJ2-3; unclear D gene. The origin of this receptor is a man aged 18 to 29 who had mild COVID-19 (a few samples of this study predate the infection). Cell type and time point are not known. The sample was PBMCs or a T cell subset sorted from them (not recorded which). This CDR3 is CASSQERRITSFTDTQYF. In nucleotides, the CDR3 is TGTGCCAGCAGCCAAGAGCGACGGATTACAAGTTTCACAGATACGCAGTATTTT.